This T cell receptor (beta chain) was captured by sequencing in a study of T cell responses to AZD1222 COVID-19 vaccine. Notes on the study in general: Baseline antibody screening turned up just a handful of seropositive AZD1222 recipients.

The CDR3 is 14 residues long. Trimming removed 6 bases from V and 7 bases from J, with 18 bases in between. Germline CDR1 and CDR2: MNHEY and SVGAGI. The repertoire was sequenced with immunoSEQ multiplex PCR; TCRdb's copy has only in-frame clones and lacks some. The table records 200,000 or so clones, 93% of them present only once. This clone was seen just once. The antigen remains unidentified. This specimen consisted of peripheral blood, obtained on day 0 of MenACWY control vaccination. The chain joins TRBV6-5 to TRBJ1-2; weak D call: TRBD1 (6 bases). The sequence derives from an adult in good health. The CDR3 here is CASRRGYESSGYTF. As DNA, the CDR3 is TGTGCCAGCAGGAGGGGGTATGAGAGTAGTGGCTACACCTTC.